This T cell receptor beta chain was sequenced during a study of blood T cell repertoires in COVID-19. On the study more broadly: Whether acute or convalescent, the COVID-19 samples came from the United States, Italy and Spain. In each case, the material was cDNA or gDNA derived from T cells, B-cell-depleted T cells, or PBMCs.

As originally analysed: Reference gene primer amplification in the assay estimated nucleated cell counts. TCRdb's table, derived via immunoSEQ multiplex PCR, lists solely in-frame clones and lacks some. V and J calls and clone size follow that table, whereas D and trimming were derived from the DNA. The top ten hold 4% to 6% of the sample, which has 100,000 to 130,000 clones, about 90% seen once. Germline CDR1 is MNHEY and CDR2 is SMNVEV (reference sequence). The CDR3 extends over 15 amino acids. Trimming took 4 bases from V and 5 from J; bases not matched to a gene: 7. This receptor was identified in a man aged 35-49 years with active or convalescent COVID-19. V and J are TRBV27 and TRBJ1-1; 10 bases map to TRBD1. The specimen sequenced was peripheral blood. This chain's CDR3 is CASSWGGQGVTEAFF. The DNA of the CDR3 is TGTGCCAGCAGTTGGGGCGGACAGGGGGTTACTGAAGCTTTCTTT.